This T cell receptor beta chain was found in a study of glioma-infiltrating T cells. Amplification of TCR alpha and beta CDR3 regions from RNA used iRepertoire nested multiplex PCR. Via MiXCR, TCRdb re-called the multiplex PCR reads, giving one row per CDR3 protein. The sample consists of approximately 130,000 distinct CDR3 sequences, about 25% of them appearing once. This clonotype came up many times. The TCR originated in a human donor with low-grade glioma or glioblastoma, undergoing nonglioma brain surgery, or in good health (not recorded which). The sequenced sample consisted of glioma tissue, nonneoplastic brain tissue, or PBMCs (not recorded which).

In nucleotides, the CDR3 is TGTGCCAGCAGACCCGATAGTACTGCTTCACCCCTCCACTTT. This gives the protein CASRPDSTASPLHF. V usage is TRBV6-1 and J usage is TRBJ1-6; D is unclear. The CDR3 runs to 14 residues. Trimming shortened V by 6 bases and J by 9 bases, and 15 bases separated the two germline ends. Germline lookup yields CDR1 MNHNS and CDR2 SASEGT.